These 27 T cell receptor beta chains originate from one sample sequenced in a study of T cells in Graves' hyperthyroidism and ophthalmopathy. Amplification of TCR beta CDR3 regions was performed using RNA transcripts as template. HTBI primers were employed in a first-round RT-PCR of the TCR CDR3. TCRdb fed the multiplex PCR reads into MiXCR, producing one record per CDR3 protein. The table shows some 580,000 distinct CDR3 sequences, with approximately 15% occurring only once. Sequenced sample: blood. These receptors came from a woman between 40 and 55 years old with Graves' ophthalmopathy.

In this sample, this clonotype turned up many times. The CDR3 loop is CASGGQFTSNQPQHF. CDR3 nucleotides: TGTGCCAGCGGCGGACAGTTTACTAGCAATCAGCCCCAGCATTTT. The V call is TRBV28, the J call TRBJ1-5, with D possibly being TRBD1 (6 bases). The CDR3 consists of 15 residues. V lost 8 bases, J lost 0 bases, and 14 bases lay in between. Per the germline V gene, CDR1 is MDHEN and CDR2 is SYDVKM.

This clonotype was detected many times. J is TRBJ2-3 and V is TRBV29-1; 9 nucleotides agree with TRBD2. This CDR3 is 15 amino acids long. Germline V gene lookup returns CDR1 SQVTM and CDR2 ANQGSEA. Trimming cost V 4 bases and J 0 bases; bases outside gene matches: 5. The CDR3 sequence is CSVAGTSFSTDTQYF. The CDR3 DNA reads as TGCAGCGTTGCCGGGACTAGCTTTAGCACAGATACGCAGTATTTT.

This rearrangement joins TRBV20-1 to TRBJ2-1; 10 nucleotides match TRBD2. V was pared by 5 bases and J by 7 bases, with 8 bases of the junction left unmatched. CDR3 length: 14 residues. The germline V gene encodes CDR1 DFQATT and CDR2 SNEGSKA (reference sequence). This CDR3 is CSAATTSGPNEQFF. The CDR3 region has the DNA TGCAGTGCTGCTACGACTAGCGGGCCTAATGAGCAGTTCTTC.

This chain connects TRBV6-2 or TRBV6-3 to TRBJ1-1; D uncertain. In germline, CDR1 is MNHEY, CDR2 SVGEGT. The CDR3 has 12 amino acids. V lost 4 bases and J lost 6, with 9 bases in between. The CDR3: CASSFPGAEAFF. In nucleotides, the CDR3 is TGTGCCAGCAGTTTTCCCGGCGCTGAAGCTTTCTTT.

This clonotype came up many times. The chain joins TRBV18 to TRBJ2-3; 8 nucleotides match TRBD2. Germline V gene sequence: CDR1 KGHSH, CDR2 LQKENI. The V segment lost 6 bases and the J segment 10 bases; nucleotides outside the gene matches: 6. This CDR3 contains 12 residues. The CDR3 DNA sequence: TGTGCCAGCTCCCTGGGACTAGAAGCGCAGTATTTT. Translating it yields CASSLGLEAQYF.

The rearrangement joins TRBV18 to TRBJ2-1; 7 nucleotides align to TRBD1. V was clipped by 3 bases and J by 9 bases; unmatched bases: 5. The germline V gene has CDR1 KGHSH and CDR2 LQKENI. The length of the CDR3 is 13 residues. The CDR3 bases are TGTGCCAGCTCACCCAACCGGGACAGTGAGCAGTTCTTC. Its protein product is CASSPNRDSEQFF.

The chain links TRBV10-3 to TRBJ2-3; either TRBD1 or TRBD2 may supply D (5 bases each). V gave up 2 bases and J gave up 5 bases, with 20 bases separating them. The CDR3 extends over 17 amino acids. The V gene's germline CDR1 is ENHRY and CDR2 SYGVKD. In DNA form, the CDR3 reads TGTGCCATCAGTGAGCCGGGGATGGGGCTACATCTAGATACGCAGTATTTT. It translates to CAISEPGMGLHLDTQYF.

This clonotype was seen many times. The chain employs TRBV6-1 and TRBJ2-1; TRBD2 agrees at 8 bases. The CDR3 spans 15 residues. CDR1 is MNHNS, CDR2 SASEGT, per germline. The junction had 7 bases not matched to a gene; V was cut back by 5 bases and J by 4 bases. CDR3: CASSYGGRTYNEQFF. The CDR3 bases are TGTGCCAGCAGTTACGGCGGGAGGACATACAATGAGCAGTTCTTC.

This clonotype was counted at least ten times. CDR3 region: CAWSQETTGQNEPQHF. The CDR3 DNA follows: TGTGCCTGGAGCCAAGAAACCACAGGGCAGAATGAGCCCCAGCATTTT. The chain recombines TRBV30 with TRBJ1-5; TRBD1 might be the D (6 bases). Germline V lookup: CDR1 GTSNPN, CDR2 SVGIG (reference sequence). Between the trimmed V and J ends, which lost 3 bases and 8 bases, there was a span of 23 bases. The CDR3 loop spans 16 amino acids.

This clonotype was seen many times. CDR3 DNA: TGTGCCAGCAGCCATCAGTCCAGACAGGGGGCCGGGGAGCTGTTTTTT. Protein sequence: CASSHQSRQGAGELFF. The gene calls are TRBV3-1 and TRBJ2-2, with 9 bases aligning to TRBD1. V lost 3 bases to trimming and J lost 6 bases; unmatched junction nucleotides: 8. This CDR3 spans 16 amino acids. The germline V gene has CDR1 LGHDT and CDR2 YNNKEL (reference sequence).

The table lists this clonotype with many counts. V and J are TRBV7-9 and TRBJ1-1; unclear D gene. The CDR3 runs to 15 residues. Germline V gene data show CDR1 as SEHNR and CDR2 as FQNEAQ (reference sequence). The V end lost 3 bases, the J end lost 6 bases, and 17 bases lay between the germline ends. The chain's CDR3 is CASSFGEEWLAEAFF. The DNA of the CDR3 is TGTGCCAGCAGCTTTGGTGAGGAGTGGCTAGCTGAAGCTTTCTTT.

The genes are TRBV4-2 and TRBJ2-6; tentative D call: TRBD1 (5 bases). The germline CDR1 and CDR2 sequences are LGHNA and YNFKEQ. The CDR3 length is 18 residues. V was clipped by 0 bases and J by 3 bases, with 15 bases between them. CDR3 protein: CASSQDWQGGLGANVLTF. As DNA, the CDR3 is TGTGCCAGCAGCCAAGATTGGCAGGGTGGGCTTGGGGCCAACGTCCTGACTTTC.

This clonotype has at least ten counts. The genes are TRBV7-9 and TRBJ2-5; D gene unclear. V was pared by 2 bases and J by 3 bases, with 7 bases between. This CDR3 is 13 amino acids long. Germline CDR1 and CDR2: SEHNR and FQNEAQ (reference sequence). CDR3 DNA sequence: TGTGCCAGCAGCTTACCGATTGAAGAGACCCAGTACTTC. It yields the protein CASSLPIEETQYF.

This clonotype was observed many times. This chain uses TRBV29-1 with TRBJ2-1; 12 positions agree with TRBD2. V trimming: 7 bases; J trimming: 10 bases; junction bases outside the gene matches: 2. The germline V gene encodes CDR1 SQVTM and CDR2 ANQGSEA. CDR3 size: 11 residues. The CDR3 DNA follows: TGCAGCGATACTAGCGGGAGGGAGCAGTTCTTC. This encodes CSDTSGREQFF.

This clonotype occurred a few times. J is TRBJ2-5 and V is TRBV6-1, with TRBD1 matching 7 bases. The CDR3 is 14 amino acids. The V gene's germline CDR1 is MNHNS and CDR2 SASEGT. The trim removed 6 bases at V and 4 bases at J, leaving 8 bases unmatched. The CDR3 region has the DNA TGTGCCAGCAGCCGCACAGGGGTCGCAGAGACCCAGTACTTC. Its protein is CASSRTGVAETQYF.

The chain carries TRBV3-1 and TRBJ1-2, with TRBD1 identical over 7 bases. The ends lost 1 base at V and 6 bases at J; junction bases unmatched: 17. The CDR3 spans 18 residues. The germline gives CDR1 LGHDT, CDR2 YNNKEL (reference sequence). The CDR3 spells CASSQVARARGQLNGYTF. The CDR3 DNA reads as TGTGCCAGCAGCCAAGTCGCCCGTGCGAGGGGGCAATTGAATGGCTACACCTTC.

As DNA, the CDR3 is TGTGCCAGCAGCCAAGGGGACAGGCCCCAAGAGACCCAGTACTTC. The encoded protein is CASSQGDRPQETQYF. The chain carries TRBV3-1 and TRBJ2-5, with 8 bases lining up with TRBD1. The CDR3 contains 15 residues. V gave up 1 base and J gave up 1 base; unmatched junction bases: 2. Germline loops: CDR1 LGHDT, CDR2 YNNKEL (reference sequence).

This clonotype was observed many times. V gene TRBV28 combines with J gene TRBJ2-1; D is unresolved. V was clipped by 8 bases and J by 2 bases, with 10 bases between them. The CDR3 length is 13 residues. Germline V CDR1 and CDR2: MDHEN, SYDVKM. DNA for the CDR3: TGTGCCAGCTATGGTACCCCCTACAATGAGCAGTTCTTC. It specifies CASYGTPYNEQFF.

This clonotype has a count of ten or more. The chain joins TRBV20-1 to TRBJ2-7; no reliable D call. This CDR3 spans 12 amino acids. Germline V lookup: CDR1 DFQATT, CDR2 SNEGSKA (reference sequence). V shed 0 bases and J shed 6 bases, with 9 bases lying between them. For the CDR3, the DNA is TGCAGTGCTAGAGATCAAGGCTTCGAGCAGTACTTC. Its translation is CSARDQGFEQYF.

This clonotype was counted ten times or more. DNA for the CDR3: TGTGCCAGCTCACCGGTCAGTGAAGGAGAGACCCAGTACTTC. Its protein is CASSPVSEGETQYF. The chain links TRBV18 to TRBJ2-5; D gene ambiguous. The V end was cut by 3 bases, the J end by 4 bases, with 12 bases between. This CDR3 region has 14 residues. CDR1 is KGHSH, CDR2 LQKENI, per germline.

This clonotype has only a few counts. This sequence joins TRBV12-3 or TRBV12-4 and TRBJ2-1, with D possibly TRBD2 on 6 matching bases. CDR3 size: 16 residues. The germline V and J ends were trimmed by 2 bases and 5 bases, with 16 bases remaining between them. In DNA form, the CDR3 reads TGTGCCAGCAGTTTAAGAACGGGACTGGTAAACAATGAGCAGTTCTTC. Its translation is CASSLRTGLVNNEQFF.

This clonotype appeared a few times. The genes are TRBV10-2 and TRBJ2-1, with 9 bases lining up with TRBD2. The V segment lost 4 bases and the J segment 8 bases; nucleotides outside the gene matches: 6. The CDR3 sequence is 14 residues long. Germline V CDR1 and CDR2: WSHSY, SAAADI. The CDR3 is CASSANSGGYEQFF. The CDR3 nucleotides read TGCGCCAGCAGTGCGAATAGCGGGGGTTATGAGCAGTTCTTC.

The chain recombines TRBV5-1 with TRBJ2-7, with 7 bases matching TRBD2. The CDR3 has 14 amino acids. Germline CDR1 reads SGHRS; CDR2 reads YFSETQ. J lost 6 bases, V lost 4 bases, and 10 bases had no gene match. The CDR3 reads CASSRRAGRSEQYF. The CDR3 DNA sequence: TGCGCCAGCAGCAGGAGAGCGGGGCGGAGCGAGCAGTACTTC.

This clonotype was counted many times. This sequence joins TRBV7-3 and TRBJ2-1, with D perhaps TRBD1 or TRBD2 (6 bases each). V lost 2 bases and J 8 bases, leaving 19 bases between the germline ends. Germline V lookup: CDR1 SGHTA, CDR2 FQGTGA. CDR3 length: 16 amino acids. The CDR3 coding sequence is TGTGCCAGCAGCTTAGGGCCGGGACTGGGGGGCGATGAGCAGTTCTTC. As protein: CASSLGPGLGGDEQFF.

CDR3 sequence (DNA): TGTGCCAGTAGTACACAGGGGGGTACCGGGGAGCTGTTTTTT. Protein product: CASSTQGGTGELFF. This sequence joins TRBV19 and TRBJ2-2; 8 bases match TRBD1. Germline CDR1 LNHDA, CDR2 SQIVND (reference sequence). The CDR3 extends over 14 amino acids. The trim removed 4 bases at V and 5 bases at J, leaving 3 bases unmatched.

At least ten counts were recorded for this clonotype. The chain employs TRBV30 and TRBJ1-5; D remains ambiguous. Per the germline V gene, CDR1 is GTSNPN and CDR2 is SVGIG (reference sequence). The CDR3 runs 12 residues. Trimming took 1 base from V and 9 from J, leaving 10 bases between them. CDR3 protein: CAWSADSGPQHF. The CDR3 DNA reads TGTGCCTGGAGTGCCGACTCCGGGCCCCAGCATTTT. The variable domain in full, with the rest retrieved from reference TRBV30 and TRBJ1-5, is SQTIHQWPATLVQPVGSPLSLECTVEGTSNPNLYWYRQAAGRGLQLLFYSVGIGQISSEVPQNLSASRPQDRQFILSSKKLLLSDSGFYLCAWSADSGPQHFGDGTRLSIL.

In its sample, this clonotype was seen many times. The J gene is TRBJ2-3, the V gene TRBV2; D is uncertain. CDR1 SNHLY and CDR2 FYNNEI come from the germline V gene. Trimming left V 8 bases short and J 2 bases short, with 23 bases between. The CDR3 length is 17 residues. This CDR3 reads CASSPGWAVSNTDTQYF. The CDR3 nucleotides read TGTGCCAGCTCCCCAGGATGGGCAGTCTCCAACACAGATACGCAGTATTTT. Looking up the rest from reference TRBV2 and TRBJ2-3 gives the full variable domain: EPEVTQTPSHQVTQMGQEVILRCVPISNHLYFYWYRQILGQKVEFLVSFYNNEISEKSEIFDDQFSVERPDGSNFTLKIRSTKLEDSAMYFCASSPGWAVSNTDTQYFGPGTRLTVL.